The 11 T cell receptor beta chains reported below all come from one sample, sequenced in a study of blood T cell repertoires in COVID-19. Assay: immunoSEQ multiplex PCR; the TCRdb copy retains only in-frame clones and omits some. The sample includes about 160,000 clones, 70% to 85% of them seen just once. Sequenced input: peripheral blood. These receptors were taken from a woman older than 75 with acute or convalescent COVID-19.

The V and J genes are TRBV19 and TRBJ1-2, with 7 positions matching TRBD1. Germline values: CDR1 LNHDA, CDR2 SQIVND (reference sequence). This CDR3 is 14 amino acids long. The ends lost 3 bases at V and 5 bases at J; junction bases unmatched: 6. CDR3 nucleotides: TGTGCCAGTAGTATTTTGGCAGGGGGTTATGGCTACACCTTC. The encoded protein is CASSILAGGYGYTF. The full variable domain, rest sourced from reference TRBV19 and TRBJ1-2, is DGGITQSPKYLFRKEGQNVTLSCEQNLNHDAMYWYRQDPGQGLRLIYYSQIVNDFQKGDIAEGYSVSREKKESFPLTVTSAQKNPTAFYLCASSILAGGYGYTFGSGTRLTVV.

This clone was found a few times. This rearrangement joins TRBV15 to TRBJ2-1, with D perhaps TRBD2 (6 bases). V was shortened by 3 bases and J by 9 bases, with 12 bases between the two germline ends. CDR3 length: 13 amino acids. The germline CDR1 and CDR2 sequences are LNHNV and YYDKDF (reference sequence). In DNA form, the CDR3 reads TGTGCCACCAGCAGTTGGTTGGGGGGTGAGCAGTTCTTC. Translation: CATSSWLGGEQFF.

This clone showed up just once. The rearrangement links TRBV7-6 to TRBJ2-7; 12 bases map to TRBD1. The CDR3 has 14 amino acids. V shed 4 bases, J shed 7 bases, and the junction held 5 bases outside the gene matches. The germline CDR1 and CDR2 sequences are SGHVS and FNYEAQ. The CDR3 nucleotides are TGTGCCAGCAGCTGGGGACAGGGGGCGAGGGAGCAGTACTTC. Its translation: CASSWGQGAREQYF.

This chain links TRBV7-2 with TRBJ1-1, with TRBD1 matching over 9 bases. V shed 5 bases and J 0 bases; nucleotides not matched to a gene: 4. This CDR3 region has 15 residues. Germline CDR1 reads SGHTA; CDR2 reads FQGNSA. The CDR3 here is CASSTGQGLNTEAFF. In DNA form, the CDR3 reads TGTGCCAGCAGCACCGGACAGGGGTTGAACACTGAAGCTTTCTTT.

This clone was seen more than once but under ten times. This chain joins TRBV9 and TRBJ2-3; 7 positions agree with TRBD2. CDR1 is SGDLS and CDR2 is YYNGEE in the germline V gene. The length of the CDR3 is 15 residues. V trimming: 5 bases; J trimming: 4 bases; junction bases outside the gene matches: 10. This chain's CDR3 is CASRSGGRGADTQYF. DNA for the CDR3: TGTGCCAGCAGGTCGGGGGGACGGGGGGCAGATACGCAGTATTTT. The whole variable domain, remainder taken from reference TRBV9 and TRBJ2-3, is DSGVTQTPKHLITATGQRVTLRCSPRSGDLSVYWYQQSLDQGLQFLIQYYNGEERAKGNILERFSAQQFPDLHSELNLSSLELGDSALYFCASRSGGRGADTQYFGPGTRLTVL.

This clone was seen once. The chain combines TRBV12-5 with TRBJ2-2; D call uncertain. Germline assignment: CDR1 LGHNT and CDR2 FRNRAP. This CDR3 has 11 amino acids. Trimming pared 8 bases from V and 3 bases from J, leaving 4 bases between. DNA for the CDR3: TGTGCTAGTCGCGACACCGGGGAGCTGTTTTTT. This sequence encodes CASRDTGELFF.

V usage is TRBV6-2 or TRBV6-3 and J usage is TRBJ1-6; D is unresolved. The CDR3 has 14 amino acids. The V end was cut by 6 bases, the J end by 3 bases, with 9 bases between. CDR1 and CDR2 from the germline V gene are MNHEY and SVGEGT. CDR3 in amino acids: CASSLRGYNSPLHF. For the CDR3, the DNA is TGTGCCAGCAGCCTGCGGGGCTATAATTCACCCCTCCACTTT.

The chain carries TRBV21-1 and TRBJ2-1; the table's D call TRBD2 went unverified against the DNA. TRBV21-1 is classified as a pseudogene. This CDR3 spans 15 amino acids. CDR3: CASMLATSSYNEQFF. CDR3 nucleotides: TGTGCCAGCATGCTAGCGACCAGCTCCTACAATGAGCAGTTCTTC.

The V call is TRBV30, the J call TRBJ1-2; maybe TRBD1 (6 bases). The V gene lost 3 bases and the J gene lost 7 bases, with 21 bases spanning the gap. This CDR3 comprises 15 residues. CDR1 GTSNPN and CDR2 SVGIG come from the germline V gene (reference sequence). In DNA form, the CDR3 reads TGTGCCTGGAGGGTAAACAGGGTCACGGTCCGTGGCTACACCTTC. Translation: CAWRVNRVTVRGYTF.

The V call is TRBV19, the J call TRBJ1-5; D gene ambiguous. The germline V and J ends were trimmed by 1 base and 1 base, with 11 bases remaining between them. The CDR3 has 16 amino acids. The germline gives CDR1 LNHDA, CDR2 SQIVND (reference sequence). CDR3 in amino acids: CASSIGRRISNQPQHF. The DNA of the CDR3 is TGTGCCAGTAGTATAGGGAGAAGGATAAGCAATCAGCCCCAGCATTTT.

The V gene is TRBV2, the J gene TRBJ1-4; TRBD1 might be the D (6 bases). The germline V and J ends were trimmed by 6 bases and 3 bases, with 11 bases remaining between them. Germline lookup yields CDR1 SNHLY and CDR2 FYNNEI. The CDR3 spans 14 residues. The CDR3 DNA follows: TGTGCCAGCAGGCTGACAGGTTCTAATGAAAAACTGTTTTTT. Protein: CASRLTGSNEKLFF.